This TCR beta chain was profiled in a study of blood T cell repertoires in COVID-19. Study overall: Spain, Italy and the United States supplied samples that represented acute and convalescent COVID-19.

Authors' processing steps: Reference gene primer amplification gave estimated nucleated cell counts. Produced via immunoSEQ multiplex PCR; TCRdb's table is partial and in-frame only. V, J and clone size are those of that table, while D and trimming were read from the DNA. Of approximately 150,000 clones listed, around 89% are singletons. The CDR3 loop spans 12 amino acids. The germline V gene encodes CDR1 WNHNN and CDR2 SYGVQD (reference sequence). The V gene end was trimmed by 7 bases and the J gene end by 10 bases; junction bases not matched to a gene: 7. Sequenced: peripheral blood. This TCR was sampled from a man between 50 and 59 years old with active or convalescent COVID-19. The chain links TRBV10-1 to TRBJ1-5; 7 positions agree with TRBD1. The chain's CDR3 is CASNRGPPPQHF. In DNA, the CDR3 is TGCGCCAGCAACAGGGGCCCCCCTCCCCAGCATTTT.